The 31 T cell receptor beta chains given below trace back to one sample, sequenced in a study of Ad26.COV2.S vaccination and SARS-CoV-2 variants. Indicated treatment: roughly 18 received Ad26.COV2.S at low or high dose, single or two shots; about 5 received placebo; per-sample allocation not given. Samples came from day 63 after the first vaccine or placebo injection. TCRdb's table, derived via immunoSEQ multiplex PCR, lists solely in-frame clones and lacks some. The sample has a few hundred thousand clones, 85% to 90% seen once; the top ten hold 3.6%. Sequences were derived from peripheral blood, sampled in a trial of Ad26.COV2.S vaccine versus placebo. All receptors derive from a person between 18 and 60 years old who received the Ad26.COV2.S COVID-19 vaccine or a placebo.

The rearrangement joins TRBV27 to TRBJ2-1, with 10 bases identical to TRBD1. This CDR3 is 15 amino acids long. With V trimmed by 6 bases and J by 2 bases, 4 bases remained unmatched. Germline V gene sequence: CDR1 MNHEY, CDR2 SMNVEV (reference sequence). CDR3 region: CASSPGQGTYNEQFF. In DNA, the CDR3 is TGTGCCAGCAGCCCGGGACAGGGGACCTACAATGAGCAGTTCTTC.

The rearrangement joins TRBV3-1 (or the pseudogene TRBV3-2) to TRBJ1-4, with no clear D. V gave up 0 bases and J gave up 3 bases, with 5 bases separating them. The CDR3 is made up of 14 amino acids. Germline V CDR1 and CDR2: LGHDT, YNNKEL (reference sequence). The CDR3 nucleotides read TGTGCCAGCAGCCAAGACTGGGCTAATGAAAAACTGTTTTTT. Residues: CASSQDWANEKLFF.

This chain joins TRBV3-1 (or the pseudogene TRBV3-2) and TRBJ2-1; no clear D gene. The V gene lost 1 base and the J gene lost 7 bases, with 11 bases spanning the gap. This CDR3 comprises 14 residues. Germline V lookup: CDR1 LGHDT, CDR2 YNNKEL (reference sequence). CDR3 sequence (DNA): TGTGCCAGCAGCCAAGTCAGGTCTGGGAATGAGCAGTTCTTC. Translated: CASSQVRSGNEQFF.

V is TRBV10-3 and J is TRBJ1-1, with 7 bases aligning to TRBD1. The CDR3 has 14 residues. Trimming at V came to 3 bases and at J to 5 bases, leaving 6 bases not matched to a gene. Germline values: CDR1 ENHRY, CDR2 SYGVKD. In DNA, the CDR3 is TGTGCCATCAGTGAAGACAGGGTGAGGACTGAAGCTTTCTTT. Translated, it gives CAISEDRVRTEAFF.

CDR3 loop: CASSSPTSYEQYF. CDR3 in DNA: TGTGCCAGCAGTTCGCCAACCTCCTACGAGCAGTACTTC. The genes are TRBV28 and TRBJ2-7; no definite D call. Germline V CDR1 and CDR2: MDHEN, SYDVKM. The CDR3 runs to 13 residues. Deletions cut 4 bases from V and 0 bases from J, with 7 bases between.

In its sample, this clone was seen a few times. The chain uses TRBV5-1 and TRBJ2-6; either TRBD1 or TRBD2 may supply D (5 bases each). V shed 2 bases and J shed 0 bases, with 12 bases lying between them. CDR1 and CDR2 from the germline V gene are SGHRS and YFSETQ. This CDR3 region has 17 residues. The CDR3 region is CASSFAGRVSGANVLTF. CDR3 nucleotide sequence: TGCGCCAGCAGCTTCGCAGGGAGAGTCTCTGGGGCCAACGTCCTGACTTTC. Combining the CDR3 with reference TRBV5-1 and TRBJ2-6 gives the whole variable domain KAGVTQTPRYLIKTRGQQVTLSCSPISGHRSVSWYQQTPGQGLQFLFEYFSETQRNKGNFPGRFSGRQFSNSRSEMNVSTLELGDSALYLCASSFAGRVSGANVLTFGAGSRLTVL.

The chain recombines TRBV19 with TRBJ2-2, with D possibly being TRBD1 (6 bases). The CDR3 extends over 16 amino acids. Trimming cost V 3 bases and J 6 bases, with 17 bases left between them. The V gene's germline CDR1 is LNHDA and CDR2 SQIVND (reference sequence). CDR3 coding DNA: TGTGCCAGTAGTATGGGACACCGAACGTCCGCCGGGGAGCTGTTTTTT. Residues: CASSMGHRTSAGELFF.

This sequence joins TRBV14 and TRBJ2-7; 11 positions agree with TRBD1. The J segment lost 0 bases and the V segment lost 1 base, leaving 8 bases of the junction unmatched. Germline lookup yields CDR1 SGHDN and CDR2 FVKESK. The CDR3 is made up of 18 amino acids. The CDR3 DNA sequence: TGTGCCAGCAGCCAAGGGACAGGGGGCGTATCTCCCTCCTACGAGCAGTACTTC. It encodes CASSQGTGGVSPSYEQYF. The whole variable domain, remainder taken from reference TRBV14 and TRBJ2-7, is EAGVTQFPSHSVIEKGQTVTLRCDPISGHDNLYWYRRVMGKEIKFLLHFVKESKQDESGMPNNRFLAERTGGTYSTLKVQPAELEDSGVYFCASSQGTGGVSPSYEQYFGPGTRLTVT.

The chain has TRBV19 and TRBJ2-1, with a weak D call TRBD1 (6 bases). Per the germline V gene, CDR1 is LNHDA and CDR2 is SQIVND (reference sequence). There are 15 residues in the CDR3. V lost 3 bases and J 5 bases, leaving 14 bases between the germline ends. DNA of the CDR3: TGTGCCAGTAGTATCGCGATCCGGGACAACAATGAGCAGTTCTTC. It is translated as CASSIAIRDNNEQFF.

This clone appeared a few times. This chain joins TRBV4-2 and TRBJ1-3; a possible D gene is TRBD1 (5 bases). V was cut by 1 base and J by 6 bases, with 13 bases left in between. In germline, CDR1 is LGHNA, CDR2 YNFKEQ. CDR3 length equals 15 residues. As DNA, the CDR3 is TGTGCCAGCAGCCAAGCCGACAGTAATGAAAACACCATATATTTT. Protein sequence: CASSQADSNENTIYF.

The chain carries TRBV19 and TRBJ2-7, with a tentative D call TRBD1 (5 bases). This CDR3 comprises 16 residues. Germline assignment: CDR1 LNHDA and CDR2 SQIVND (reference sequence). Trimming shortened V by 6 bases and J by 0 bases, and 18 bases separated the two germline ends. For the CDR3, the DNA is TGTGCCAGTAGCCCCCTGGGGCAGCTAGGCTCCTACGAGCAGTACTTC. Its translation: CASSPLGQLGSYEQYF.

The rearrangement links TRBV7-9 to TRBJ1-1; D is possibly TRBD1 (5 bases). V lost 7 bases to trimming and J lost 5 bases, with 14 bases between them. CDR1 and CDR2 (germline): SEHNR, FQNEAQ (reference sequence). This CDR3 is 13 amino acids long. The CDR3 nucleotides are TGTGCCAGCAACAATCCGACAGCTACTGAAGCTTTCTTT. As protein: CASNNPTATEAFF. Full variable domain (outside the CDR3, taken from reference TRBV7-9 and TRBJ1-1): DTGVSQNPRHKITKRGQNVTFRCDPISEHNRLYWYRQTLGQGPEFLTYFQNEAQLEKSRLLSDRFSAERPKGSFSTLEIQRTEQGDSAMYLCASNNPTATEAFFGQGTRLTVV.

The V call is TRBV25-1, the J call TRBJ2-7, with D perhaps TRBD2 (6 bases). V dropped 4 bases and J dropped 3 bases, with 13 bases sitting between them. The CDR3 loop spans 14 amino acids. Germline CDR1 reads MGHDK; CDR2 reads SYGVNS. The CDR3 protein is CASSARDGGYEQYF. The CDR3 coding sequence is TGTGCCAGCAGTGCTCGGGACGGGGGCTACGAGCAGTACTTC.

Only one count was recorded for this clone. The genes are TRBV23-1 and TRBJ2-4; 9 positions match TRBD1. TRBV23-1 is marked as an open reading frame, function uncertain. The length of the CDR3 is 16 residues. Germline trimming cut 3 bases from V and 8 bases from J; bases unmatched to any gene: 11. In nucleotides, the CDR3 is TGCGCCAGCAGTCACCCGGAGGGGACAGGGAAGGACATTCAGTACTTC. Residues: CASSHPEGTGKDIQYF.

The rearrangement uses TRBV11-2 and TRBJ2-5, with D perhaps TRBD1 (6 bases). V gave up 0 bases and J gave up 4 bases, with 12 bases separating them. Germline CDR1 reads SGHAT; CDR2 reads FQNNGV. This CDR3 region has 15 residues. The chain's CDR3 is CASSLEGGFGETQYF. CDR3 nucleotides: TGTGCCAGCAGCTTAGAAGGGGGTTTTGGAGAGACCCAGTACTTC.

V usage is TRBV18 and J usage is TRBJ2-4; unclear D gene. The germline V and J ends were trimmed by 2 bases and 8 bases, with 13 bases remaining between them. This CDR3 has 14 amino acids. Germline values: CDR1 KGHSH, CDR2 LQKENI. CDR3 amino acids: CASSPIGGYYIQYF. CDR3 nucleotide sequence: TGTGCCAGCTCACCAATTGGTGGGTATTACATTCAGTACTTC. Variable domain in full (rest from reference TRBV18 and TRBJ2-4): NAGVMQNPRHLVRRRGQEARLRCSPMKGHSHVYWYRQLPEEGLKFMVYLQKENIIDESGMPKERFSAEFPKEGPSILRIQQVVRGDSAAYFCASSPIGGYYIQYFGAGTRLSVL.

The J gene is TRBJ2-4, the V gene TRBV7-6, with unresolved D. The CDR3 loop spans 14 amino acids. Germline CDR1 is SGHVS and CDR2 is FNYEAQ. Trimming stripped 4 bases from V and 0 bases from J, with 7 bases between. CDR3 bases: TGTGCCAGCAGCTCGGGTATAGCCAAAAACATTCAGTACTTC. Translation gives CASSSGIAKNIQYF. Looking up the rest from reference TRBV7-6 and TRBJ2-4 gives the full variable domain: GAGVSQSPRYKVTKRGQDVALRCDPISGHVSLYWYRQALGQGPEFLTYFNYEAQQDKSGLPNDRFSAERPEGSISTLTIQRTEQRDSAMYRCASSSGIAKNIQYFGAGTRLSVL.

The V call is TRBV7-3, the J call TRBJ2-3, with TRBD2 identical over 13 bases. This CDR3 spans 17 amino acids. CDR1 and CDR2 (germline): SGHTA, FQGTGA. V was pared by 4 bases and J by 1 base, with 5 bases of the junction left unmatched. CDR3 DNA sequence: TGTGCCAGCAGCTCAGGACTAGCGGGGGCCCGCACAGATACGCAGTATTTT. This gives the protein CASSSGLAGARTDTQYF.

The chain carries TRBV3-1 (or the pseudogene TRBV3-2) and TRBJ1-4, with a weak D call TRBD1 (5 bases). The germline V gene has CDR1 LGHDT and CDR2 YNNKEL (reference sequence). The V gene lost 1 base and the J gene lost 3 bases, with 12 bases spanning the gap. The CDR3 sequence is 16 residues long. The CDR3 reads CASSQGGVGSNEKLFF. Here the CDR3 DNA reads TGTGCCAGCAGCCAAGGGGGGGTAGGTTCTAATGAAAAACTGTTTTTT.

This sequence joins TRBV19 and TRBJ1-5; 9 bases agree with TRBD1. Germline V CDR1 and CDR2: LNHDA, SQIVND (reference sequence). Losses at the gene ends were 4 bases for V and 3 bases for J; bases not matched to a gene: 4. The CDR3 has 15 residues. The CDR3 is CASSTGQGNNQPQHF. CDR3 nucleotide sequence: TGTGCCAGTAGTACCGGACAGGGGAACAATCAGCCCCAGCATTTT.

This chain connects TRBV7-9 to TRBJ2-5; weak D call: TRBD1 (7 bases). This CDR3 has 16 residues. Germline V CDR1 and CDR2: SEHNR, FQNEAQ (reference sequence). V lost 0 bases, J lost 0 bases, and 11 bases lay in between. The chain's CDR3 is CASSLAGRGDQETQYF. CDR3 DNA: TGTGCCAGCAGCTTAGCGGGCAGGGGGGACCAAGAGACCCAGTACTTC.

V and J are TRBV6-5 and TRBJ2-2, with D perhaps TRBD1 (7 bases). CDR1 is MNHEY, CDR2 SVGAGI, per germline. V lost 0 bases to trimming and J lost 6 bases, with 11 bases between them. The CDR3 runs to 15 residues. The CDR3 protein is CASSYSTGRSGELFF. In DNA, the CDR3 is TGTGCCAGCAGTTACTCGACAGGGAGGTCCGGGGAGCTGTTTTTT.

J is TRBJ2-1 and V is TRBV2; 7 bases line up with TRBD1. Losses at the gene ends were 7 bases for V and 8 bases for J; bases not matched to a gene: 14. The germline CDR1 and CDR2 sequences are SNHLY and FYNNEI. CDR3 length: 15 residues. CDR3 amino acids: CASMVDRESSYEQFF. CDR3 DNA sequence: TGTGCCAGCATGGTCGACAGGGAGTCTTCTTATGAGCAGTTCTTC.

This clone has just a few counts. The rearrangement joins TRBV7-3 to TRBJ1-6, with D perhaps TRBD1 (5 bases). This CDR3 is 15 amino acids long. CDR1 SGHTA and CDR2 FQGTGA come from the germline V gene. V was pared by 5 bases and J by 9 bases, with 17 bases between. The chain's CDR3 is CASSKQRGMGSPLHF. The CDR3 coding sequence is TGTGCCAGCAGCAAACAACGGGGGATGGGTTCACCCCTCCACTTT.

The CDR3 sequence is CASSLVGGTASYEQYF. CDR3 in DNA: TGTGCCAGCAGCTTAGTTGGCGGGACAGCCTCCTACGAGCAGTACTTC. This sequence joins TRBV7-2 and TRBJ2-7; possibly TRBD1 for D (7 bases). V dropped 1 base and J dropped 0 bases, with 13 bases sitting between them. This CDR3 is built from 16 residues. Germline V CDR1 and CDR2: SGHTA, FQGNSA.

This clone was seen a few times. The chain couples TRBV18 to TRBJ1-2; TRBD1 might be the D (5 bases). The CDR3 runs to 15 residues. With 1 base removed from V and 3 bases from J, the gap between germline ends came to 12 bases. Germline V gene lookup returns CDR1 KGHSH and CDR2 LQKENI. CDR3 sequence: CASSPLPTGYYGYTF. Written as DNA, the CDR3 is TGTGCCAGCTCACCACTCCCTACAGGATACTATGGCTACACCTTC.

The gene calls are TRBV14 and TRBJ2-2; D not certain. CDR1 and CDR2 (germline): SGHDN, FVKESK. The CDR3 is 16 amino acids. Deletions cut 4 bases from V and 2 bases from J, with 14 bases between. This CDR3 is CASSLLSGFNTGELFF. As DNA, the CDR3 is TGTGCCAGCAGCCTATTATCAGGTTTCAACACCGGGGAGCTGTTTTTT.

The chain joins TRBV10-3 to TRBJ1-3; TRBD1 aligns across 8 bases. The CDR3 has 13 amino acids. V lost 6 bases, J lost 8 bases, and 6 bases stayed unmatched. CDR1 is ENHRY and CDR2 is SYGVKD in the germline V gene. The chain's CDR3 is CAIRSTGEDTIYF. As DNA, the CDR3 is TGTGCCATCAGGTCGACAGGGGAGGACACCATATATTTT.

The chain joins TRBV2 to TRBJ2-5; perhaps TRBD1 as D (6 bases). In germline, CDR1 is SNHLY, CDR2 FYNNEI. The V end was cut by 8 bases, the J end by 1 base, with 14 bases between. This CDR3 is built from 14 residues. The DNA for the CDR3 is TGTGCCAGCCGCACAGGGAAGTTCCAAGAGACCCAGTACTTC. It specifies CASRTGKFQETQYF.

The chain combines TRBV4-1 with TRBJ2-2, with D possibly being TRBD2 (6 bases). Looked up from germline, CDR1 is MGHRA and CDR2 is YSYEKL. This CDR3 is built from 15 residues. V was shortened by 0 bases and J by 6 bases, with 11 bases between the two germline ends. CDR3 residues: CASSQDQAGSGELFF. The CDR3 bases are TGCGCCAGCAGCCAAGACCAGGCGGGGTCCGGGGAGCTGTTTTTT.

The CDR3 DNA is TGTGCCACTCAGGGGGTAATGACCTACAATGAGCAGTTCTTC. Translation gives CATQGVMTYNEQFF. The chain links TRBV19 to TRBJ2-1; the match to TRBD1 covers 7 bases. This CDR3 is 14 amino acids long. In germline, CDR1 is LNHDA, CDR2 SQIVND (reference sequence). Trimming took 10 bases from V and 2 from J; bases not matched to a gene: 8.